This TCR beta chain comes out of a study of a mutant IDH1 vaccine in newly diagnosed glioma. Study context: Radiotherapy alone preceded vaccination by 4-6 weeks; alternatively, vaccination started with temozolomide cycles. Treated patients had a mean age of 40.4 years and a roughly 62% male, around 38% female split. The study, taken as a whole, reports: Pseudoprogression apparently tracked independently of changes in top peripheral T cell clonotypes. Among all patients, vaccine-induced immune responses occurred in around 95%.

Data came from immunoSEQ multiplex PCR; TCRdb stores just in-frame clones and leaves some out. The data show over 30,000 clones, with about 83% seen just once and more than 10% held by the top ten. The time point denotes: week 47, end of study. The vaccine gave 300 ug of a 20-mer mutant IDH1 peptide subcutaneously per dose. There are a few counts of this clone. Its antigen remains unidentified. Trimming pared 2 bases from V and 3 bases from J, leaving 6 bases between. The CDR3 is 13 amino acids. CDR1 is SGHNT, CDR2 YYREEE, per germline (reference sequence). The TCR originated in a woman in her 30s with glioma. This sequence joins TRBV5-4 and TRBJ2-1; possibly TRBD1 for D (5 bases). The material was PBMCs, obtained from a glioma patient whose treatment included an IDH1 peptide vaccine. The CDR3 DNA reads TGTGCCAGCAGCTTCCAGGGCTACAATGAGCAGTTCTTC. Translation gives CASSFQGYNEQFF.